This is a list of T cell receptor beta chains from one sample in a study of T cell changes during pregnancy in multiple sclerosis. The repertoire was sequenced with immunoSEQ multiplex PCR; TCRdb's copy has only in-frame clones and lacks some. The sample gives about 74,000 clones, about nine tenths of which show up once; roughly 3.7% is in the top ten. Here the sequenced sample was peripheral blood, taken after pregnancy. Receptor source: a female donor in good health, enrolled as a control in a pregnancy study. Both conserved end residues are part of each CDR3. A D gene is named only where the DNA matches it firmly. Only some rows state a clone size, as once, few, many or a class for expanded clones.

j_gene: TRBJ1-2
abundance: .
v_gene: TRBV6-5
d_gene: .
CDR3nt: TGTGCCAGCAGTTACACGACAGATGAGGGCTACACCTTC
CDR3aa: CASSYTTDEGYTF

j_gene: TRBJ2-1
abundance: .
v_gene: TRBV28
d_gene: TRBD2
CDR3nt: TGTGCCAGCAAGGAGCTAGCGGGAGGGGGCGAGCAGTTCTTC
CDR3aa: CASKELAGGGEQFF

j_gene: TRBJ2-3
abundance: .
v_gene: TRBV9
d_gene: TRBD2
CDR3nt: TGTGCCAGCAGCGTAGGAGGCGGGAGATTGGATACGCAGTATTTT
CDR3aa: CASSVGGGRLDTQYF

j_gene: TRBJ2-5
abundance: .
v_gene: TRBV4-1
d_gene: TRBD2
CDR3nt: TGCGCCAGCAGCCAAGATATACTAGCGGTAGAGACCCAGTACTTC
CDR3aa: CASSQDILAVETQYF

j_gene: TRBJ2-4
abundance: .
v_gene: TRBV5-6
d_gene: .
CDR3nt: TGTGCCAGCAGCTTGAGTGCAGGGCCACTTCAGTACTTC
CDR3aa: CASSLSAGPLQYF

j_gene: TRBJ2-3
abundance: .
v_gene: TRBV19
d_gene: .
CDR3nt: TGTGCCAGTAGTGGGTTGAGCGGTAGCACAGATACGCAGTATTTT
CDR3aa: CASSGLSGSTDTQYF

j_gene: TRBJ2-1
abundance: .
v_gene: TRBV28
d_gene: .
CDR3nt: TGTGCCAGCAGTTTATTCGGGGAAGGAAGAGATGAGCAGTTCTTC
CDR3aa: CASSLFGEGRDEQFF

j_gene: TRBJ2-3
abundance: .
v_gene: TRBV4-1
d_gene: TRBD2
CDR3nt: TGCGCCAGCAGCCAAGGGTCAGCGGGGGGGCGGGCAGATACGCAGTATTTT
CDR3aa: CASSQGSAGGRADTQYF

j_gene: TRBJ2-5
abundance: .
v_gene: TRBV6-8
d_gene: .
CDR3nt: TGTGCCAGCAGTTACCCGGAGATAGGGACTGCACAAGAGACCCAGTACTTC
CDR3aa: CASSYPEIGTAQETQYF

j_gene: TRBJ1-1
abundance: .
v_gene: TRBV6-6
d_gene: TRBD1
CDR3nt: TGTGCCAGCATCCAAAACAGGGGGCTTGGTGAAGCTTTCTTT
CDR3aa: CASIQNRGLGEAFF

j_gene: TRBJ1-5
abundance: .
v_gene: TRBV10-3
d_gene: TRBD1
CDR3nt: TGTGCCATCAGTGAGTCGGAACAGGGGAGCAATCAGCCCCAGCATTTT
CDR3aa: CAISESEQGSNQPQHF

j_gene: TRBJ2-7
abundance: .
v_gene: TRBV18
d_gene: TRBD2
CDR3nt: TGTGCCAGCTCACCAGACGGGGGGGCAAGCTCCGAGCAGTACTTC
CDR3aa: CASSPDGGASSEQYF

j_gene: TRBJ1-5
abundance: .
v_gene: TRBV28
d_gene: TRBD1
CDR3nt: TGTGCCAGCAGCCCTGGACAGGGCAATCAGCCCCAGCATTTT
CDR3aa: CASSPGQGNQPQHF

j_gene: TRBJ2-5
abundance: once
v_gene: TRBV5-4
d_gene: TRBD1
CDR3nt: TGTGCCAGCAGTCCCCCGCGGACAGGGGATTTAGAGACCCAGTACTTC
CDR3aa: CASSPPRTGDLETQYF

j_gene: TRBJ2-7
abundance: .
v_gene: TRBV5-1
d_gene: TRBD1
CDR3nt: TGCGCCAGCAGCTTATTAAGACAGGGTCGATCATACGAGCAGTACTTC
CDR3aa: CASSLLRQGRSYEQYF

j_gene: TRBJ2-2
abundance: .
v_gene: TRBV28
d_gene: TRBD1
CDR3nt: TGTGCCAGCAGCCCGGGACAGGGAGTAGGTGGCACCGGGGAGCTGTTTTTT
CDR3aa: CASSPGQGVGGTGELFF

j_gene: TRBJ2-5
abundance: .
v_gene: TRBV7-9
d_gene: TRBD2
CDR3nt: TGTGCCAGCAGCAAAACTGGTGAGGGAGGGCCTGGAGAGACCCAGTACTTC
CDR3aa: CASSKTGEGGPGETQYF

j_gene: TRBJ1-1
abundance: .
v_gene: TRBV10-1
d_gene: .
CDR3nt: TGCGCCAGCAGTGGGGACATGAACACTGAAGCTTTCTTT
CDR3aa: CASSGDMNTEAFF